This T cell receptor beta chain is drawn from a study of cytomegalovirus exposure and HLA in healthy donors. The PCR ran on 60 Vbeta and 13 Jbeta primers. The assay was immunoSEQ multiplex PCR, and TCRdb's table has in-frame clones only and misses some. The sample has about 230,000 clones; roughly 81% are singletons. Concerning this clone itself: Its antigen is not identified.

V shed 0 bases and J 3 bases; nucleotides not matched to a gene: 4. CDR3 size: 15 residues. CDR1 SGHRS and CDR2 YFSETQ come from the germline V gene. Overall study results and limits: Some TCR beta chains (roughly 150 of them) were listed as cytomegalovirus-associated.

This receptor was obtained from a girl aged 2-10 years in good health and CMV-seronegative. The rearrangement joins TRBV5-1 to TRBJ2-7; TRBD1 matches at 9 bases. Sample: PBMCs. CDR3 sequence (DNA): TGCGCCAGCAGCTTGGCCGGGACAGGGCTCTACGAGCAGTACTTC. As protein: CASSLAGTGLYEQYF. Using reference TRBV5-1 and TRBJ2-7 for the parts outside the CDR3, the full variable domain is KAGVTQTPRYLIKTRGQQVTLSCSPISGHRSVSWYQQTPGQGLQFLFEYFSETQRNKGNFPGRFSGRQFSNSRSEMNVSTLELGDSALYLCASSLAGTGLYEQYFGPGTRLTVT.